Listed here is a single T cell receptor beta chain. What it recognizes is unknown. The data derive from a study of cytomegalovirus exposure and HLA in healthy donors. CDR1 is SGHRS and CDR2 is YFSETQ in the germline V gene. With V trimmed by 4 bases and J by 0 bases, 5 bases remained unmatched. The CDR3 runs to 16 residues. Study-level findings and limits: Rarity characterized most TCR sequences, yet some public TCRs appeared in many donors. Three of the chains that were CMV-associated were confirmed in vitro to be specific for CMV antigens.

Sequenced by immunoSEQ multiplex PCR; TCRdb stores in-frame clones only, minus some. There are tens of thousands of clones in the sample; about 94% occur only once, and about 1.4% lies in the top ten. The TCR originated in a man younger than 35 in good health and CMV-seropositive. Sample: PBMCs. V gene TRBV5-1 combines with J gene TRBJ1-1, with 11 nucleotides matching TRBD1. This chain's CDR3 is CASSRGQGAMNTEAFF. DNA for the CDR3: TGCGCCAGCAGCCGAGGACAGGGGGCGATGAACACTGAAGCTTTCTTT.